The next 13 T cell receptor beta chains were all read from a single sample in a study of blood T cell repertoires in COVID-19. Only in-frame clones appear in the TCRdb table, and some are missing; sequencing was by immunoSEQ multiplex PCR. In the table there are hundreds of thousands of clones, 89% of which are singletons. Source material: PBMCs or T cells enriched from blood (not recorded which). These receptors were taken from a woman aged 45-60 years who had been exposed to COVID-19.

The CDR3 is CASSWDSDRVEAFF. DNA for the CDR3: TGTGCCAGCAGCTGGGACAGCGACAGGGTCGAGGCTTTCTTT. This sequence joins TRBV5-4 and TRBJ1-1, with TRBD1 matching 7 bases. Looked up from germline, CDR1 is SGHNT and CDR2 is YYREEE (reference sequence). The CDR3 contains 14 residues. The V and J ends lost 3 bases and 11 bases, in that order; junction bases with no gene match: 13.

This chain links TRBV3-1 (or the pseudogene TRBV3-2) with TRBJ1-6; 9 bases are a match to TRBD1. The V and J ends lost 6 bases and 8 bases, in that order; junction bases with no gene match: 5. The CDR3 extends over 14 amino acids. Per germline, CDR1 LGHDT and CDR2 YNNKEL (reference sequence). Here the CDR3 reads CASRPTGGYSPLHF. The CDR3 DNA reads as TGTGCCAGCAGACCGACAGGGGGATATTCACCCCTCCACTTT.

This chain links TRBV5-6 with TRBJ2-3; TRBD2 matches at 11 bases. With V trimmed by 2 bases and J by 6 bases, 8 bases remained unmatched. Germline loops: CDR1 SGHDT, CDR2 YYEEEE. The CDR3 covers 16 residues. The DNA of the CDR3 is TGTGCCAGCAGCTTTCTAGCGGGGGGCGGGGTGGATACGCAGTATTTT. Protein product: CASSFLAGGGVDTQYF.

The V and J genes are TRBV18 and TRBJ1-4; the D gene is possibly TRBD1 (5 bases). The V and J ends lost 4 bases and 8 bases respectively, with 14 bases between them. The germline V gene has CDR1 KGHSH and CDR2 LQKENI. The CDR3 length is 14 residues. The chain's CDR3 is CASSRSGGSEKLFF. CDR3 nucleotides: TGTGCCAGCTCACGTTCGGGGGGAAGCGAAAAACTGTTTTTT.

The CDR3 sequence: CASSTLIVRASTGNQPQHF. The CDR3 DNA reads TGTGCCAGCAGTACTCTTATCGTTAGGGCCTCGACGGGGAATCAGCCCCAGCATTTT. This chain links TRBV28 with TRBJ1-5; D gene ambiguous. The CDR3 covers 19 residues. The germline CDR1 and CDR2 sequences are MDHEN and SYDVKM. The V end lost 5 bases, the J end lost 4 bases, and 27 bases lay between the germline ends.

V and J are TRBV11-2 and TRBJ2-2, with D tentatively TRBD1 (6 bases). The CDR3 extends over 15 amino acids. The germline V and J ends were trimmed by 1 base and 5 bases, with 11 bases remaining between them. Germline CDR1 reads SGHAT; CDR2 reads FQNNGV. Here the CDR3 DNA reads TGTGCCAGCAGCTTAGCTGGGGGCTCGACCGGGGAGCTGTTTTTT. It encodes CASSLAGGSTGELFF.

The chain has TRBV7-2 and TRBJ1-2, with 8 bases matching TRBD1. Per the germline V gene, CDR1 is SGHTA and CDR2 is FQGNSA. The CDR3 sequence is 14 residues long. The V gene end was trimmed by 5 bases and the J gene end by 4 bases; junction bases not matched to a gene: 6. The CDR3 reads CASSPGQGGYGYTF. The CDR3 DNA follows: TGTGCCAGCAGCCCAGGACAGGGTGGCTATGGCTACACCTTC. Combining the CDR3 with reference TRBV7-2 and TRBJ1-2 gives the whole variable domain GAGVSQSPSNKVTEKGKDVELRCDPISGHTALYWYRQSLGQGLEFLIYFQGNSAPDKSGLPSDRFSAERTGGSVSTLTIQRTQQEDSAVYLCASSPGQGGYGYTFGSGTRLTVV.

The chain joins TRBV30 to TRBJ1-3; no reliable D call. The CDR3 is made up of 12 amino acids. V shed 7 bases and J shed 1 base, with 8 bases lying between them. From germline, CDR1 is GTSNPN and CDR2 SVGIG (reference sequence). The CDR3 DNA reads TGTGCCTTGGAGAGATCTGGAAACACCATATATTTT. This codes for CALERSGNTIYF.

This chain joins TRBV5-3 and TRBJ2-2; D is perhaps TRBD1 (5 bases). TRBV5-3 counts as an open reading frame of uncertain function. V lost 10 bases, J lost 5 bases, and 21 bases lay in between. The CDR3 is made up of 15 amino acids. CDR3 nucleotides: TGTGCCGGGATGAAGGGGTCTAGACGGACCGGGGAGCTGTTTTTT. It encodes CAGMKGSRRTGELFF.

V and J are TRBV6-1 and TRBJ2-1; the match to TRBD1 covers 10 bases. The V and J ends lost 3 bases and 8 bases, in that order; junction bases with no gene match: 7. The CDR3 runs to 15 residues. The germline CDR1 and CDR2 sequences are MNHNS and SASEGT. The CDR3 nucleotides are TGTGCCAGCAGTGACGGGACAGGGGATTTCGATGAGCAGTTCTTC. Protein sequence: CASSDGTGDFDEQFF.

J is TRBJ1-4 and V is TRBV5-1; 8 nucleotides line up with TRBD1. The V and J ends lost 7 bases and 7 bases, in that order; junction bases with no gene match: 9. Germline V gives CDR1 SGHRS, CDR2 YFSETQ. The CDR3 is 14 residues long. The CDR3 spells CASGDTGGGEKLFF. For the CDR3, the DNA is TGCGCCAGCGGAGATACAGGGGGAGGTGAAAAACTGTTTTTT.

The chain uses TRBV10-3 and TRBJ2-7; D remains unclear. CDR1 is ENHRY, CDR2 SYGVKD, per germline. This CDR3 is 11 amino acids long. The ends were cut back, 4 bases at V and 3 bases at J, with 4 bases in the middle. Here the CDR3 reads CAISAGYEQYF. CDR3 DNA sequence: TGTGCCATCAGTGCCGGCTACGAGCAGTACTTC.

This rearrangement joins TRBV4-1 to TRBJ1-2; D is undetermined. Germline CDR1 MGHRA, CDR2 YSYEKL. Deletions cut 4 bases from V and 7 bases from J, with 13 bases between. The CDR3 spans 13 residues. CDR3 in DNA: TGCGCCAGCAGCCCCGGAGGGCTTGTTGGCTACACCTTC. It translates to CASSPGGLVGYTF.